This is a list of T cell receptor beta chains from one sample in a study of shared T cell receptors in the human thymus. The assay was immunoSEQ multiplex PCR, and TCRdb's table has in-frame clones only and misses some. The sample has about 380,000 clones; over 90% are singletons. Sequencing was performed on thymocytes. These receptors all stem from a human donor. CDR3s include the opening cysteine and the closing phenylalanine or tryptophan. The D gene is left open where the match is weak. Only some rows state a clone size, as once, few, many or a class for expanded clones.

D gene	V gene	J gene	clone size	CDR3 DNA	CDR3 protein
NA	TRBV28	TRBJ1-2	NA	TGTGCCAGCAGGCGTCGGATTACTAGTAACTATGGCTACACCTTC	CASRRRITSNYGYTF
NA	TRBV5-1	TRBJ2-7	NA	TGCGCCAGCACCGGCAGTTACGAGCAGTACTTC	CASTGSYEQYF
NA	TRBV28	TRBJ2-3	NA	TGTGCCAGCAGTTTTACGGGGGTAGCCCTCGATACGCAGTATTTT	CASSFTGVALDTQYF
TRBD2	TRBV7-6	TRBJ2-2	once	TGTGCCAGCATTCCGGCGGGACTAGCGGAGGGGGGCGGGGAGCTGTTTTTT	CASIPAGLAEGGGELFF
NA	TRBV6-4	TRBJ1-1	NA	TGTGCCAGTTCCCGGGACAACCGCCTGGGCACTGAAGCTTTCTTT	CASSRDNRLGTEAFF
NA	TRBV19	TRBJ2-3	NA	TGTGCCAGTAGTAAGTCGGGGCAGCTCACAGATACGCAGTATTTT	CASSKSGQLTDTQYF
NA	TRBV25-1	TRBJ2-7	NA	TGTGCCAGCAGTGAATTTGGTCCCCTTGGGTACGAGCAGTACTTC	CASSEFGPLGYEQYF
NA	TRBV28	TRBJ2-3	NA	TGTGCCAGCAGTCGAGCCCGGGCCCCAGAGGATACGCAGTATTTT	CASSRARAPEDTQYF
TRBD2	TRBV30	TRBJ2-1	NA	TGTGCCTGGAGTGTTGGGACTAGCGGGAGGGCCGGGAACAATGAGCAGTTCTTC	CAWSVGTSGRAGNNEQFF
NA	TRBV6-5	TRBJ1-1	NA	TGTGCCAGCAGTTACTTACGGGGGATGCGAAACACTGAAGCTTTCTTT	CASSYLRGMRNTEAFF
TRBD2	TRBV30	TRBJ2-2	NA	TGTGCCTGGAGGGGACTAGCGGGAGCCACCGGGGAGCTGTTTTTT	CAWRGLAGATGELFF
TRBD1	TRBV11-2	TRBJ2-3	NA	TGTGCCAGCAGCTTAGCCGGGACAGGGCGCGCCGACACAGATACGCAGTATTTT	CASSLAGTGRADTDTQYF
NA	TRBV28	TRBJ2-7	once	TGTGCCAGCAGTACCTACAGGGATCTCTCCTACGAGCAGTACTTC	CASSTYRDLSYEQYF
NA	TRBV7-9	TRBJ2-7	once	TGTGCCAGCAGCCTCAGCGAGAGGGGATGGGAGCAGTACTTC	CASSLSERGWEQYF
NA	TRBV5-1	TRBJ2-7	NA	TGCGCCAGCAGCCTACGGACGATCTCCTACGAGCAGTACTTC	CASSLRTISYEQYF
NA	TRBV19	TRBJ1-1	NA	TGTGCCAGTAGTATAGAGGCGGTGACAGGAAACACTGAAGCTTTCTTT	CASSIEAVTGNTEAFF
NA	TRBV5-8	TRBJ2-1	NA	TGTGCCAGCATCCCGGGGAGGGGGCGCTACAATGAGCAGTTCTTC	CASIPGRGRYNEQFF
NA	TRBV6-5	TRBJ2-3	NA	TGTGCCAGCAGTTACTCGCTAGGCGCCACAGATACGCAGTATTTT	CASSYSLGATDTQYF
NA	TRBV18	TRBJ2-3	NA	TGTGCCAGCTCATTTCCGATTGATGCCCAAGTGGCAGATACGCAGTATTTT	CASSFPIDAQVADTQYF
TRBD1	TRBV6-1	TRBJ2-5	NA	TGTGCCAGCAGTGAATGTTCAGGGGGCGCAGAGACCCAGTACTTC	CASSECSGGAETQYF
NA	TRBV27	TRBJ2-1	NA	TGTGCCAGCAGTTTAGCTGGGACCTCCTACAATGAGCAGTTCTTC	CASSLAGTSYNEQFF
NA	TRBV5-1	TRBJ1-1	NA	TGCGCCAGCAGCTTGCCGGGACGACAAGGGAGCACTGAAGCTTTCTTT	CASSLPGRQGSTEAFF
TRBD1	TRBV28	TRBJ1-2	NA	TGTGCCAGCAGCTGGGGTAAGGACAGGGGCGACGGTGGCTACACCTTC	CASSWGKDRGDGGYTF
NA	TRBV28	TRBJ1-1	NA	TGTGCCAGCAGTTTTTCCTCCTGGGCAGGGAGGAACACTGAAGCTTTCTTT	CASSFSSWAGRNTEAFF
NA	TRBV27	TRBJ2-1	NA	TGTGCCAGCAGTGCCGTTCGGACGGACTCCTACAATGAGCAGTTCTTC	CASSAVRTDSYNEQFF
NA	TRBV28	TRBJ2-1	NA	TGTGCCAGCAGTTTCCCCTTAGGGATCTACAATGAGCAGTTCTTC	CASSFPLGIYNEQFF
TRBD2	TRBV7-2	TRBJ2-4	NA	TGTGCCAGCAGCTTAGTGGCGGGAGGGCTGGACATTCAGTACTTC	CASSLVAGGLDIQYF
NA	TRBV27	TRBJ2-7	NA	TGTGCCAGCAGTTTAAATCCCGACAGGGAGGACGAGCAGTACTTC	CASSLNPDREDEQYF
TRBD2	TRBV28	TRBJ2-1	once	TGTGCCAGCAGTTTGGGAACTAGCGGGAGTCCCTACAATGAGCAGTTCTTC	CASSLGTSGSPYNEQFF
TRBD2	TRBV27	TRBJ2-3	NA	TGTGCCAGCAGCGGGACTAGCGGTCCCAGGCACACAGATATGCAGTATTTT	CASSGTSGPRHTDMQYF
NA	TRBV11-2	TRBJ2-3	NA	TGTGCCAGCAGCTTAACGTTATTTCTGTCGCAAGATACGCAGTATTTT	CASSLTLFLSQDTQYF
NA	TRBV20-1	TRBJ1-2	NA	TGCAGTGCAGGCGGCTACACCTTC	CSAGGYTF
NA	TRBV11-2	TRBJ1-3	NA	TGTGCCAGCAGCTCGTACCCCGGGGGCACTAGTGGAAACACCATATATTTT	CASSSYPGGTSGNTIYF
NA	TRBV7-9	TRBJ2-2	NA	TGTGCCAGCAGAGTCCGTACAGTCGCGAACACCGGGGAGCTGTTTTTT	CASRVRTVANTGELFF
NA	TRBV5-1	TRBJ1-2	NA	TGCGCCAGCAGCTTGGCCCCGGAGGCAGATCGCTATGGCTACACCTTC	CASSLAPEADRYGYTF
NA	TRBV19	TRBJ1-1	NA	TGTGCCAGTAGAGGAACATTGAACACTGAAGCTTTCTTT	CASRGTLNTEAFF
NA	TRBV20-1	TRBJ2-3	NA	TGCAGTGCTTGCGGGGAAGATACGCAGTATTTT	CSACGEDTQYF
NA	TRBV27	TRBJ2-7	NA	TGTGCCAGCAGTTTAGTGGTTGTACAGGGAGCAACCTACGAGCAGTACTTC	CASSLVVVQGATYEQYF
NA	TRBV10-3	TRBJ2-3	NA	TGTGCCATCAGTGAGTCGCCATCTACTTGCCCTGGGGCAGGGCAATCCTACACAGATACGCAGTATTTT	CAISESPSTCPGAGQSYTDTQYF